This T cell receptor beta chain was profiled in a study of CD8 T cells in ankylosing spondylitis. Study-level points and caveats: Disease-associated clones were CD8+ and fairly uncommon in peripheral blood. Seemingly characteristic of ankylosing spondylitis blood was a TCR beta motif consisting of about 8 highly homologous variants. Matched synovial fluid from ankylosing spondylitis patients was reported to be enriched for disease-linked clones.

V was cut by 0 bases and J by 9 bases, with 12 bases left in between. The CDR3 has 14 amino acids. Germline CDR1 reads SGHAT; CDR2 reads FQNNGV. In this sample, this clonotype turned up a few times. No antigen is known for it. By quantitative 5'-RACE with molecular barcodes, the TCR beta libraries were made. TCRdb fed the 5' RACE reads into MiXCR, producing one record per CDR3 protein. Of 500,000 to 550,000 distinct CDR3 sequences in the sample, roughly 13% were seen once. This chain uses TRBV11-2 with TRBJ2-4; D is possibly TRBD2 (5 bases). This sequence originates from a male donor with ankylosing spondylitis. Material: blood, either unsorted or a sorted T cell fraction (not recorded which). For the CDR3, the DNA is TGTGCCAGCAGCTTAGACCCCCCCGAGGGCATTCAGTACTTC. Amino acids: CASSLDPPEGIQYF.